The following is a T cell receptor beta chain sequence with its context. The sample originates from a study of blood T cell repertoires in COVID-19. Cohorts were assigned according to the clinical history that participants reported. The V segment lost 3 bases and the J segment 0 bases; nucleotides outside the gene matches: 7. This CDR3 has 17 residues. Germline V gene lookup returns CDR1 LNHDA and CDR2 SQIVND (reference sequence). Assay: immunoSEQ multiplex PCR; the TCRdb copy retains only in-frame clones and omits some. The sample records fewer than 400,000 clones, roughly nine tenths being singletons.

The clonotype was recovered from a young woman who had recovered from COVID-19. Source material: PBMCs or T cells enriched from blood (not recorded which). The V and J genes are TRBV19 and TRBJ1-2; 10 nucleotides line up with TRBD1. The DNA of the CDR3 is TGTGCCAGTAGTATCGAGGGACAGGGGTTTTCTAACTATGGCTACACCTTC. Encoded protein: CASSIEGQGFSNYGYTF.